This T cell receptor beta chain appears in the sequencing data of a study of regulatory T cells in long-lasting Graves disease. Time point specified: persistent/refractory GD, antithyroid drugs over 5 years with positive TRAb. From PBMCs, RNA was extracted and then used to make the TCR library. Assembly of TCR beta libraries relied on iRepertoire HTBI primers together with Arm-PCR of CDR3 regions. TCRdb processed the multiplex PCR reads anew with MiXCR; each CDR3 protein has one entry. The repertoire holds more than 300,000 distinct CDR3 sequences, with 15% to 20% as singletons. The length of the CDR3 is 15 residues. Germline V gene sequence: CDR1 ENHRY, CDR2 SYGVKD. The V and J ends lost 7 bases and 0 bases, in that order; junction bases with no gene match: 6. This clonotype was observed a few times.

The clonotype originates from a female donor with Graves disease. Sequencing used peripheral blood mononuclear cells (PBMCs), obtained when the disease was refractory, from a patient treated with antithyroid drugs. V is TRBV10-3 and J is TRBJ2-3; 8 bases align to TRBD2. The CDR3 DNA reads as TGTGCCATCACAAGCGGGAGAGGGAGCACAGATACGCAGTATTTT. This gives the protein CAITSGRGSTDTQYF.